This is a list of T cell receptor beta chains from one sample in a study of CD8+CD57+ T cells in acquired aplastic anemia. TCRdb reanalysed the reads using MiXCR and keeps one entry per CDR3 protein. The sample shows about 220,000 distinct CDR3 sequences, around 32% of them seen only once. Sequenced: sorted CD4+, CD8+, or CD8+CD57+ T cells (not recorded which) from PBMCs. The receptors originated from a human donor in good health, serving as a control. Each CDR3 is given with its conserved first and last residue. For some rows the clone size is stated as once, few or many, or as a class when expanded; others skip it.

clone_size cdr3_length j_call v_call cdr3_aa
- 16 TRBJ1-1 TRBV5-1 CASRLGSQGANTEAFF
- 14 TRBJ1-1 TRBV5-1 CASSFGAENTEAFF
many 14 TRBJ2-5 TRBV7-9 CASSLQQTQETQYF
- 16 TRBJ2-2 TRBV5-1 CASSFASGVNTGELFF
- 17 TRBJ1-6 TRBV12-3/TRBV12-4 CASSFRDRRFYNSPLHF
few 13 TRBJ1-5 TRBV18 CASSGTGNQPQHF
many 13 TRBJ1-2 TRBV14 CASSVGLNYGYTF
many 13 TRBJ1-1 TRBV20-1 CSAAGTENTEAFF
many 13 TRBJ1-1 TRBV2 CASSLGQGRGAFF
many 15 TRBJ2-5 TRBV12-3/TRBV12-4 CASSLPGQGRETQYF
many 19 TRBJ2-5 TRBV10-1 CASSESPWSGERSQETQYF
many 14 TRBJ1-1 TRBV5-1 CASSLLGLNTEAFF
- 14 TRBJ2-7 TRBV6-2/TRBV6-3 CAGSWRPRGHEQYF
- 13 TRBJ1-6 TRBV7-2 CASSESGGSPLHF
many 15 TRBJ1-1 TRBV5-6 CASTTNTGQGVSAFF
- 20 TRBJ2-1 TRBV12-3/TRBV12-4 CASSSPDTWGTSGRVWEQFF
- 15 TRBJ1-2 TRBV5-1 CASRQDTTGNYGYTF